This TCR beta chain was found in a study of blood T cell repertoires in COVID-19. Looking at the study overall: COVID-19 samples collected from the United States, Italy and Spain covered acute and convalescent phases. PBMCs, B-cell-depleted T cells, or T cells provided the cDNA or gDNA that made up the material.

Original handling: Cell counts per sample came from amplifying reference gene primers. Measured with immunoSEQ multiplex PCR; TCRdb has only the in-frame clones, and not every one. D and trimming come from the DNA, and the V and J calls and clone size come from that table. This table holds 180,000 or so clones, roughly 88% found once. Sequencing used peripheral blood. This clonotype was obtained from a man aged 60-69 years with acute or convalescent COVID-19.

Here the CDR3 reads CASSRGTGGEKLFF. The CDR3 coding sequence is TGTGCCAGCAGCAGGGGGACCGGTGGAGAAAAACTGTTTTTT. This chain connects TRBV3-1 (or the pseudogene TRBV3-2) to TRBJ1-4, with D perhaps TRBD1 (6 bases). V lost 5 bases, J lost 8 bases, and 15 bases lay in between. Per germline, CDR1 LGHDT and CDR2 YNNKEL (reference sequence). The CDR3 is made up of 14 amino acids.